This T cell receptor (beta chain) was recovered during a study of cytomegalovirus exposure and HLA in healthy donors. This clone was counted only a few times. PCR involved 60 Vbeta and 13 Jbeta primers. Profiling relied on immunoSEQ multiplex PCR, and the TCRdb table lists in-frame clones only, not all of them. Of 150,000 to 200,000 clones listed, around a tenth are singletons. The clonotype comes from a woman aged 25-40 years in good health and CMV-seropositive. The material sequenced was PBMCs.

CDR3: CASSLAGEGYTF. In DNA, the CDR3 is TGCGCCAGCAGCTTGGCGGGGGAAGGCTACACCTTC. The chain links TRBV5-1 to TRBJ1-2; possibly TRBD1 for D (5 bases). The CDR3 contains 12 residues. Germline V gives CDR1 SGHRS, CDR2 YFSETQ. V was clipped by 0 bases and J by 8 bases, with 8 bases between them.